The rows below give T cell receptor beta chains drawn from one sample of a study of control samples from healthy donors and cancer patients. Produced via immunoSEQ multiplex PCR; TCRdb's table is partial and in-frame only. The table records some 120,000 clones, over 75% of them present only once. The sequenced sample was PBMCs. These receptors were obtained from a woman between 45 and 60 years old with colorectal cancer. Each CDR3 is given with its conserved first and last residue. A D gene is named only where the DNA matches it firmly. Clone sizes are given selectively: once, few, many, or a class where the clone is expanded.

size,V,J,D,CDR3,DNA
NA,TRBV11-1,TRBJ1-2,TRBD1,CASSPSSGQSYGYTF,TGTGCCAGCAGCCCGTCCTCGGGACAGTCCTATGGCTACACCTTC
NA,TRBV2,TRBJ1-2,NA,CASSEAGQNYGYTF,TGTGCCAGCAGTGAAGCGGGGCAGAACTATGGCTACACCTTC
NA,TRBV5-1,TRBJ2-5,TRBD2,CASSFSGVPQETQYF,TGCGCCAGCAGCTTTAGCGGGGTACCCCAAGAGACCCAGTACTTC
NA,TRBV6-5,TRBJ2-5,TRBD2,CASSQTSGRPGTQYF,TGTGCCAGCAGTCAGACTAGCGGGAGACCCGGGACCCAGTACTTC
NA,TRBV15,TRBJ1-2,NA,CATRQGPNYGYTF,TGTGCCACCAGGCAGGGACCTAACTATGGCTACACCTTC
NA,TRBV2,TRBJ1-5,NA,CASSESNSNQPQHF,TGTGCCAGCAGTGAGAGCAACAGCAATCAGCCCCAGCATTTT
NA,TRBV3-1/TRBV3-2,TRBJ1-2,NA,CASSREPQPYGYTF,TGTGCCAGCAGCCGCGAACCCCAGCCCTATGGCTACACCTTC
NA,TRBV24-1,TRBJ2-1,TRBD2,CATSSRTSDSYNEQFF,TGTGCCACCAGTTCAAGGACTAGCGACTCCTACAATGAGCAGTTCTTC
NA,TRBV5-4,TRBJ1-6,NA,CASSLDTRGSPLHF,TGTGCCAGCAGCTTGGACACAAGAGGGTCACCCCTCCACTTT
NA,TRBV19,TRBJ1-4,NA,CASSIQREKLFF,TGTGCCAGTAGTATCCAGAGGGAAAAACTGTTTTTT
NA,TRBV4-1,TRBJ2-7,TRBD2,CASSPGGTFYEQYF,TGCGCCAGCAGCCCGGGGGGGACCTTCTACGAGCAGTACTTC
NA,TRBV5-6,TRBJ1-1,TRBD1,CASSAGTGAMNTEAFF,TGTGCCAGCAGCGCCGGGACAGGGGCAATGAACACTGAAGCTTTCTTT
once,TRBV6-5,TRBJ2-2,NA,CASRNWDTGELFF,TGTGCCAGCAGGAACTGGGACACCGGGGAGCTGTTTTTT
NA,TRBV23-1,TRBJ1-5,NA,CASSQSVLKRNQPQHF,TGCGCCAGCAGTCAATCAGTCCTAAAGCGCAATCAGCCCCAGCATTTT
NA,TRBV15,TRBJ2-1,NA,CATRGLGRETLVKQFF,TGTGCCACCAGGGGGTTGGGACGGGAGACTCTTGTAAAGCAGTTCTTC
NA,TRBV7-2,TRBJ2-3,NA,CASSLEGQTWGTQYF,TGTGCCAGCAGCTTAGAGGGACAAACTTGGGGTACGCAGTATTTT
NA,TRBV27,TRBJ2-3,NA,CASSPRLSYTDTQYF,TGTGCCAGCAGTCCGCGGCTCAGCTACACAGATACGCAGTATTTT
NA,TRBV25-1,TRBJ1-2,NA,CASSTGVGSYGYTF,TGTGCCAGCAGTACGGGGGTAGGAAGCTATGGCTACACCTTC
once,TRBV11-2,TRBJ2-1,NA,CASSPRRVGSNEQFF,TGTGCCAGCAGCCCACGGCGGGTAGGCTCAAATGAGCAGTTCTTC
NA,TRBV15,TRBJ1-3,NA,CATSRGGGSSGNTIYF,TGTGCCACCAGCAGAGGGGGCGGGAGCTCTGGAAACACCATATATTTT
NA,TRBV5-1,TRBJ2-3,NA,CASNPQPGADTQYF,TGCGCCAGCAACCCCCAACCGGGGGCAGATACGCAGTATTTT
NA,TRBV5-6,TRBJ2-5,NA,CASSLGRQETQYF,TGTGCCAGCAGCTTGGGCAGACAAGAGACCCAGTACTTC
NA,TRBV2,TRBJ1-6,NA,CASMRQWGSPLHF,TGTGCCAGCATGCGACAGTGGGGTTCACCCCTCCACTTT
once,TRBV27,TRBJ2-7,TRBD1,CASRPGTGGAGEQYF,TGTGCCAGCAGGCCCGGGACAGGGGGCGCGGGCGAGCAGTACTTC
NA,TRBV15,TRBJ2-7,NA,CATSSGSRDEQYF,TGTGCCACCAGCAGCGGGTCCCGTGACGAGCAGTACTTC
NA,TRBV5-4,TRBJ2-7,NA,CASSTNREPTYEQYF,TGTGCCAGCAGCACCAACAGGGAGCCCACTTACGAGCAGTACTTC
once,TRBV2,TRBJ2-7,NA,CASSERIYEQYF,TGTGCCAGCAGTGAGAGGATCTACGAGCAGTACTTC
NA,TRBV11-1,TRBJ2-3,NA,CASSPMGIYTDTQYF,TGTGCCAGCAGCCCCATGGGTATATACACAGATACGCAGTATTTT
NA,TRBV19,TRBJ2-1,TRBD2,CASSRLAGGHQFF,TGTGCCAGTAGTAGACTAGCGGGAGGCCATCAGTTCTTC
NA,TRBV28,TRBJ2-7,NA,CASSFLLVSPRESYEQYF,TGTGCCAGCAGTTTTCTTTTGGTGAGTCCACGGGAGAGCTACGAGCAGTACTTC
NA,TRBV27,TRBJ1-5,NA,CASSLMGYNQPQHF,TGTGCCAGCAGTTTAATGGGGTACAATCAGCCCCAGCATTTT
NA,TRBV30,TRBJ1-4,NA,CAWRALVANEKLFF,TGTGCCTGGAGGGCCTTGGTGGCGAATGAAAAACTGTTTTTT
NA,TRBV6-7,TRBJ2-5,TRBD2,CASSYSLAAGPVSQYF,TGTGCCAGCAGTTACAGCCTAGCGGCCGGCCCCGTGTCCCAGTACTTC
NA,TRBV6-4,TRBJ2-1,NA,CASSDPGTGPMQFF,TGTGCCAGCAGTGACCCCGGGACTGGGCCAATGCAGTTCTTC
NA,TRBV7-7,TRBJ2-1,NA,CASSLRGLTNEQFF,TGTGCTAGCAGCTTACGGGGACTCACTAATGAGCAGTTCTTC
NA,TRBV18,TRBJ1-1,TRBD1,CASSPGQAQAFF,TGTGCCAGCTCACCCGGACAGGCCCAAGCTTTCTTT
NA,TRBV29-1,TRBJ2-3,NA,CSVVGGRTDTQYF,TGCAGCGTTGTCGGGGGACGCACAGATACGCAGTATTTT
NA,TRBV19,TRBJ2-2,NA,CASWADKTGELFF,TGTGCCAGTTGGGCAGACAAAACCGGGGAGCTGTTTTTT
NA,TRBV27,TRBJ1-2,TRBD1,CASGGTGGSYGYTF,TGTGCCAGCGGAGGGACAGGGGGTTCCTATGGCTACACCTTC
NA,TRBV19,TRBJ1-1,NA,CASSIVGGNTEAFF,TGTGCCAGTAGTATAGTGGGGGGGAACACTGAAGCTTTCTTT
NA,TRBV11-2,TRBJ1-4,TRBD1,CASSVRGTGPEKLFF,TGTGCCAGCAGCGTCCGCGGGACAGGGCCGGAAAAACTGTTTTTT
NA,TRBV4-1,TRBJ1-2,NA,CASSQDKGSRAYGYTF,TGCGCCAGCAGCCAAGATAAGGGTAGTAGGGCCTATGGCTACACCTTC
NA,TRBV7-3,TRBJ2-3,NA,CASSVSGYTDTQYF,TGTGCCAGCAGCGTCAGCGGATACACAGATACGCAGTATTTT
once,TRBV10-3,TRBJ2-1,NA,CAISPPWARKIDNEQFF,TGTGCCATCAGTCCGCCCTGGGCTAGGAAGATCGACAATGAGCAGTTCTTC
NA,TRBV27,TRBJ1-5,NA,CASRAVLGGQPQHF,TGTGCCAGCAGGGCGGTGCTCGGCGGACAGCCCCAGCATTTT
NA,TRBV28,TRBJ2-2,NA,CASSLGTSGELFF,TGTGCCAGCAGTCTGGGGACATCCGGGGAGCTGTTTTTT
NA,TRBV12-1,TRBJ2-7,NA,CASSHGVRQVRREQYF,TGTGCCAGCAGCCATGGCGTGAGACAGGTTCGTCGCGAGCAGTACTTC
NA,TRBV6-1,TRBJ2-3,NA,CASSDLGGTDTQYF,TGTGCCAGCAGTGACCTAGGCGGCACAGATACGCAGTATTTT
NA,TRBV10-3,TRBJ1-1,TRBD1,CAIRRTGMGTEAFF,TGTGCCATCAGGCGGACAGGGATGGGCACTGAAGCTTTCTTT
NA,TRBV2,TRBJ1-2,NA,CASSELGGNYGYTF,TGTGCCAGCAGTGAACTGGGGGGCAACTATGGCTACACCTTC
once,TRBV2,TRBJ2-2,TRBD1,CASRWDSSSPGELFF,TGTGCCAGCAGGTGGGACAGTTCGTCTCCCGGGGAGCTGTTTTTT
few,TRBV5-1,TRBJ1-3,NA,CASSLEAFSGNTIYF,TGCGCCAGCAGCTTGGAGGCCTTCTCTGGAAACACCATATATTTT
NA,TRBV19,TRBJ1-5,NA,CASSSRAQGWNQPQHF,TGTGCCAGTAGCTCCCGGGCCCAGGGTTGGAATCAGCCCCAGCATTTT
NA,TRBV7-8,TRBJ1-3,NA,CASSLGNRRRDTIYF,TGTGCCAGCAGCTTAGGAAACAGGCGTCGGGACACCATATATTTT
NA,TRBV7-3,TRBJ2-2,TRBD2,CASSLPGTRNTGELFF,TGTGCCAGCAGCTTACCCGGGACTAGGAACACCGGGGAGCTGTTTTTT
NA,TRBV30,TRBJ1-2,TRBD1,CAWTGTDNYGYTF,TGTGCCTGGACCGGGACAGATAACTATGGCTACACCTTC